This entry is about one TCR beta chain. From germline, CDR1 is LNHDA and CDR2 SQIVND (reference sequence). This CDR3 contains 15 residues. J gave up 0 bases and V 8 bases, and 3 bases lay outside the gene matches. These data belong to a study of regulatory T cells in long-lasting Graves disease. The time point was: persistent/refractory GD, antithyroid drugs over 5 years with positive TRAb. RNA isolated from PBMCs was used to make the TCR library. Arm-PCR of CDR3 regions and iRepertoire HTBI primers were used to build TCR beta libraries. TCRdb reprocessed the multiplex PCR reads with MiXCR, giving one entry per CDR3 protein. The sample has about 430,000 distinct CDR3 sequences, around 20% seen once.

This TCR derives from a female donor with Graves disease. Source: peripheral blood mononuclear cells (PBMCs), taken when the disease was refractory, from a patient treated with antithyroid drugs. The chain recombines TRBV19 with TRBJ2-2; 10 bases map to TRBD2. This CDR3 reads CASYSGRPNTGELFF. CDR3 nucleotide sequence: TGTGCCAGTTATAGCGGGAGGCCGAACACCGGGGAGCTGTTTTTT.